This TCR beta chain stems from a study of Graves' ophthalmopathy and Graves' hyperthyroidism. The overall study: Before any treatment, peripheral blood was taken at the initial diagnosis.

Regarding this clonotype: Its cognate antigen is unknown.

No progression to ophthalmopathy over 18 months defined stable hyperthyroidism. V dropped 3 bases and J dropped 2; count of bases not matched to a gene: 8. This CDR3 comprises 19 residues. RNA transcripts were the template, and TCR beta CDR3 regions were amplified from them. HTBI-primed RT-PCR formed the first round, and a multiplex PCR formed the second. TCRdb re-called the multiplex PCR reads through MiXCR, storing one row per CDR3 protein. The sample lists under 800,000 distinct CDR3 sequences; 22% were seen once. General study points: Blood also harbored most expanded thyroid clonotypes above 0.001 frequency.

This chain links TRBV12-3 or TRBV12-4 with TRBJ2-3; 16 nucleotides agree with TRBD2. Sequenced material: peripheral blood. The TCR originated in a young woman with stable Graves' hyperthyroidism. Some clones in this sample may be carry-over from other donors' samples. Written as DNA, the CDR3 is TGTGCCAGCAGTTTTCTGGGACTAGCGGGGGGGTGGAACACAGATACGCAGTATTTT. Protein product: CASSFLGLAGGWNTDTQYF.